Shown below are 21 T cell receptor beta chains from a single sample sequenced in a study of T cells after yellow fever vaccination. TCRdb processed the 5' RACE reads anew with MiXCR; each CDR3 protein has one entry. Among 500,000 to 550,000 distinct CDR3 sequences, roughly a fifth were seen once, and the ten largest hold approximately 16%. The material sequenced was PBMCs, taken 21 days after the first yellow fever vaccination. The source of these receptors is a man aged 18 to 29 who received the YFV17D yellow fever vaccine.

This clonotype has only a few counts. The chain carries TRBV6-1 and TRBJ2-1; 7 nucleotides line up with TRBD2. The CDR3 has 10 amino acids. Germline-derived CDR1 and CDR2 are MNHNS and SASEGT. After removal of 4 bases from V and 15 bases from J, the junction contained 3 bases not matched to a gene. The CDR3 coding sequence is TGTGCCAGCAGTGGGGGAGGGGTGTTCTTC. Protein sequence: CASSGGGVFF.

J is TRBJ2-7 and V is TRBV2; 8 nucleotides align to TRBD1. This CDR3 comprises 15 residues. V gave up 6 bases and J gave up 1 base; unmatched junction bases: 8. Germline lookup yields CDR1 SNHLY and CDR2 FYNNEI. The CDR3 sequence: CASSEGQVRSYEQYV. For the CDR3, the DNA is TGTGCCAGCAGCGAGGGACAGGTGAGATCCTACGAGCAGTACGTC.

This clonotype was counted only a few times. This CDR3 reads CSVRWGSYTEAFF. CDR3 sequence (DNA): TGCAGCGTGCGTTGGGGGTCGTACACTGAAGCTTTCTTT. The rearrangement uses TRBV29-1 and TRBJ1-1; TRBD1 is a possible D gene (5 bases). V was pared by 6 bases and J by 3 bases, with 14 bases between. Germline V lookup: CDR1 SQVTM, CDR2 ANQGSEA. This CDR3 contains 13 residues.

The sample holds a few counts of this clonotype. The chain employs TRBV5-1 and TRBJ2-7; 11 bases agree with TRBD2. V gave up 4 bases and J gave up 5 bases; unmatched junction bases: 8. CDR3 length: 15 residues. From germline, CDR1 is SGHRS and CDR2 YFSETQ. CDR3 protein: CASSLTLAGGNEQYF. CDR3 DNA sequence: TGCGCCAGCAGCCTCACCCTAGCGGGGGGTAACGAGCAGTACTTC.

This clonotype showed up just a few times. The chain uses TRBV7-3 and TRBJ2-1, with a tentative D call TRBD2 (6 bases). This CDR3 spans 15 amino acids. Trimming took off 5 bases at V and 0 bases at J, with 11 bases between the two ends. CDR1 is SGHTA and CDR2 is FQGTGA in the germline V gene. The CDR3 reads CASSRSGYSYNEQFF. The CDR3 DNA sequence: TGTGCCAGCAGCCGTAGCGGATACTCCTACAATGAGCAGTTCTTC.

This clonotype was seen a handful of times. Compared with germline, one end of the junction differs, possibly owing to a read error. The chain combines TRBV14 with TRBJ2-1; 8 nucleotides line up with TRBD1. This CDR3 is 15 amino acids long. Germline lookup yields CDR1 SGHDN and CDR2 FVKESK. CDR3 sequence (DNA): TGTGCCAGCAGTCAAGATTTCGGACAGGGCAATGAGCAGTTCTTC. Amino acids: CASSQDFGQGNEQFF.

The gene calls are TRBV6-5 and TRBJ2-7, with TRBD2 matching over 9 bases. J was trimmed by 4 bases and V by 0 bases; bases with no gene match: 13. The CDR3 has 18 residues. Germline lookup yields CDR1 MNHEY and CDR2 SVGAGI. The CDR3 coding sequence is TGTGCCAGCAGTTACTCGACTAGAGGACTAGCGTTTTCGTACGAGCAGTACTTC. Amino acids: CASSYSTRGLAFSYEQYF.

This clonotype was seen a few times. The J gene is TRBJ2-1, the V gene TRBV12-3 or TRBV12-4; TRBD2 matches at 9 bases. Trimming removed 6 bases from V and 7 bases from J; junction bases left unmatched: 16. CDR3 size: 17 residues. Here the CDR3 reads CASSSQLLAGSWNEQFF. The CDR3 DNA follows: TGTGCCAGCAGCTCACAATTACTAGCGGGCTCCTGGAATGAGCAGTTCTTC.

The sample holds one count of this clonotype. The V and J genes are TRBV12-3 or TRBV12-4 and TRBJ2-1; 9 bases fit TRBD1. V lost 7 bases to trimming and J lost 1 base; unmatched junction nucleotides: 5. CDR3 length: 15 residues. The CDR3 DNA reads TGTGCCAGCACCCTGACAGGGGGATCCTACAATGAGCAGTTCTTC. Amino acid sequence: CASTLTGGSYNEQFF.

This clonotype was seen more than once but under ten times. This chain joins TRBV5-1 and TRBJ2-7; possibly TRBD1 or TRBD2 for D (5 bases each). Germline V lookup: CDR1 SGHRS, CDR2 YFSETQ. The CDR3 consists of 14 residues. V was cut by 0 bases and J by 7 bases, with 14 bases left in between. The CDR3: CASSLAGRGWEQYV. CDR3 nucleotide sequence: TGCGCCAGCAGCTTGGCGGGAAGGGGCTGGGAGCAGTACGTC.

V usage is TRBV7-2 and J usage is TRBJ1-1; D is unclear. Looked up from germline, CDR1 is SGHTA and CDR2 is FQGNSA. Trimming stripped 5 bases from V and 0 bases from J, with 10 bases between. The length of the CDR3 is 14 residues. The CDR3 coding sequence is TGTGCCAGCAGCCGAGACGGAATGAACACTGAAGCTTTCTTT. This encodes CASSRDGMNTEAFF.

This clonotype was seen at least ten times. The CDR3 here is CASSLDLEKLFF. The DNA of the CDR3 is TGTGCCAGCAGCTTAGACCTTGAAAAACTGTTTTTT. The gene calls are TRBV7-9 and TRBJ1-4, with D unresolved. Trimming took off 1 base at V and 7 bases at J, with 4 bases between the two ends. Germline lookup yields CDR1 SEHNR and CDR2 FQNEAQ (reference sequence). The CDR3 sequence is 12 residues long.

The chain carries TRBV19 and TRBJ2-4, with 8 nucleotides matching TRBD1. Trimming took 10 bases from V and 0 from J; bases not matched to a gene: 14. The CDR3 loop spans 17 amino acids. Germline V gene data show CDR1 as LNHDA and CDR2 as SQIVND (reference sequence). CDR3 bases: TGTGCCATTCACCGGGACAGGAGCAGATTAGCCAAAAACATTCAGTACTTC. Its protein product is CAIHRDRSRLAKNIQYF.

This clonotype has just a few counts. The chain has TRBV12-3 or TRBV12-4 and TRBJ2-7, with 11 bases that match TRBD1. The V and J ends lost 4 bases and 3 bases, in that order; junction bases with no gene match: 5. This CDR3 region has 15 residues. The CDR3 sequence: CASSSWTGGDYEQYF. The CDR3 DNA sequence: TGTGCCAGCAGTTCCTGGACAGGGGGCGACTACGAGCAGTACTTC.

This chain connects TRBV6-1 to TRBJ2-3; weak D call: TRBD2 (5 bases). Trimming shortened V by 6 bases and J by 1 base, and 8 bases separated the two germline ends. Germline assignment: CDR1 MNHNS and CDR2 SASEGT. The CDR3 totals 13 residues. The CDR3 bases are TGTGCCAGCAGGACTATCCGCACAGATACGCAGTATTTT. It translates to CASRTIRTDTQYF.

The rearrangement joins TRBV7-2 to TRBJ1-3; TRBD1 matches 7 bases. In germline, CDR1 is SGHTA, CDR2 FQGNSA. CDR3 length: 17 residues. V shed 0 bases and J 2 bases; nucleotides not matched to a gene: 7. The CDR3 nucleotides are TGTGCCAGCAGCTTAGCCCCAGACAGGGCGCCTGGAAACACCATATATTTT. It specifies CASSLAPDRAPGNTIYF. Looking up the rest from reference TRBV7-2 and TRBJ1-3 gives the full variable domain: GAGVSQSPSNKVTEKGKDVELRCDPISGHTALYWYRQSLGQGLEFLIYFQGNSAPDKSGLPSDRFSAERTGGSVSTLTIQRTQQEDSAVYLCASSLAPDRAPGNTIYFGEGSWLTVV.

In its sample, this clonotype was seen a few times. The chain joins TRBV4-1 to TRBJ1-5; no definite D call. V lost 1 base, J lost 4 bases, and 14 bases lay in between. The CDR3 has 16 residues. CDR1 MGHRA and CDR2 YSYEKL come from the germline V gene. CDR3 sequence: CASSQGRGNRNQPQHF. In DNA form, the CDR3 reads TGCGCCAGCAGCCAAGGACGGGGTAATAGAAATCAGCCCCAGCATTTT.

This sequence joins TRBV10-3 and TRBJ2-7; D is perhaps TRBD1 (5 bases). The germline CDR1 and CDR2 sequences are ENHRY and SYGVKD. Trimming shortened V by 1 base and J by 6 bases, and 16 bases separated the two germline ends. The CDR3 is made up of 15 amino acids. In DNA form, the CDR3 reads TGTGCCATCAGTGAGTTGGGGCAAGCCCCCGGCGAGCAGTACTTC. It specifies CAISELGQAPGEQYF.

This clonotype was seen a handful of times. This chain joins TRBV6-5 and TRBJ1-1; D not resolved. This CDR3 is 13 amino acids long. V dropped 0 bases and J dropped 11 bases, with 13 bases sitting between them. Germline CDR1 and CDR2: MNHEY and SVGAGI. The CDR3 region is CASSYSGSGSAFF. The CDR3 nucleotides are TGTGCCAGCAGTTACTCAGGCTCCGGTTCGGCTTTCTTT.

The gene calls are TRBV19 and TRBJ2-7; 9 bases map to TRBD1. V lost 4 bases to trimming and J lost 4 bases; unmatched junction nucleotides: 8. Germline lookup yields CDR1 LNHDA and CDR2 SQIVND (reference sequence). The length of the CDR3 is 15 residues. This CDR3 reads CASSTTGTGFYEQYF. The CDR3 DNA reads TGTGCCAGTAGTACGACCGGGACAGGGTTTTACGAGCAGTACTTC.

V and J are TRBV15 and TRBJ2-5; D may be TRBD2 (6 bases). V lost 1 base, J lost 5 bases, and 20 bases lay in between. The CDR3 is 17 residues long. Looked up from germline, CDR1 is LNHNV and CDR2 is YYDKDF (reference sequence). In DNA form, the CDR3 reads TGTGCCACCAGCAGAGCGAGGTTTAGCGGTCGGCGGGAGACCCAGTACTTC. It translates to CATSRARFSGRRETQYF.